This TCR beta chain was sequenced for a study of Graves' ophthalmopathy and Graves' hyperthyroidism. CDR1 is SEHNR, CDR2 FQNEAQ, per germline (reference sequence). CDR3 size: 14 residues. Trimming pared 6 bases from V and 8 bases from J, leaving 19 bases between. For repertoire sequencing, the TCR beta CDR3 regions were amplified from RNA transcripts. The library came from an HTBI-primed first-round RT-PCR and a second-round multiplex PCR. Using its own MiXCR run on the multiplex PCR reads, TCRdb lists one record per CDR3 protein. The sample has about 340,000 distinct CDR3 sequences; roughly 16% are singletons. This clonotype was detected a few times.

This clonotype was obtained from an adult man with Graves' ophthalmopathy. This chain links TRBV7-9 with TRBJ1-1; TRBD1 is a possible D gene (6 bases). Sequences were obtained from peripheral blood. The CDR3 DNA is TGTGCCAGCAGTCGACGAGCGGGGGGGGGCGAAGCTTTCTTT. Its translation: CASSRRAGGGEAFF.